This TCR beta chain came from a study of cytomegalovirus exposure and HLA in healthy donors. Study results and limitations: Reports described diagnosis of cytomegalovirus status by the classifier as highly specific and sensitive.

As to this clone: Its antigen is not identified.

CDR3 length equals 13 residues. After removal of 7 bases from V and 3 bases from J, the junction contained 3 bases not matched to a gene. Germline CDR1 SQVTM, CDR2 ANQGSEA. The method was immunoSEQ multiplex PCR; TCRdb's version includes in-frame clones alone and lacks a portion of them. The sample has around 150,000 clones; around 96% are singletons. The sample comprised PBMCs. This clonotype was sampled from a woman aged 18 to 35 in good health and CMV-seronegative. The gene calls are TRBV29-1 and TRBJ1-4; 9 bases map to TRBD1. CDR3 in amino acids: CSGRTGANEKLFF. The CDR3 DNA is TGCAGCGGCCGGACAGGGGCTAATGAAAAACTGTTTTTT.